Below are 3 T cell receptor beta chains sequenced from a single sample in a study of esophageal squamous cell carcinoma under preoperative chemotherapy. One entry per CDR3 protein results from TCRdb running MiXCR on the PCR reads. The data show under 14,000 distinct CDR3 sequences, 63% seen once. Time point defined: after preoperative PTX-NDP chemotherapy. The specimen was obtained from a patient given preoperative chemotherapy. These receptors came from a human donor with esophageal squamous cell carcinoma. The donor label of this sample is uncertain.

Remarks on this clonotype: One junction end disagrees with the germline gene, perhaps due to a read error. The chain carries TRBV6-1 and TRBJ2-1; perhaps D is TRBD1 or TRBD2 (6 bases each). This CDR3 has 13 amino acids. Germline V gene data show CDR1 as MNHNS and CDR2 as SASEGT. The CDR3 DNA follows: TGTGCCAGCGGGCCCTGGGGGGCAGATACGCAGTTCTTT. Translated: CASGPWGADTQFF.

Worth noting for this clonotype: Its ends do not fully match the called genes, so a read error is possible. The chain has TRBV10-3 and TRBJ2-3; D tentatively reads TRBD1 or TRBD2 (6 bases each). The CDR3 is 14 residues long. CDR1 and CDR2 (germline): ENHRY, SYGVKD. CDR3 nucleotide sequence: TGTGCGGGGAAGGGGGGCGGGGACAAAGAGACGCAGTATTTC. It specifies CAGKGGGDKETQYF.

The V call is TRBV6-1, the J call TRBJ2-1; D tentatively reads TRBD1 or TRBD2 (5 bases each). Germline CDR1 and CDR2: MNHNS and SASEGT. CDR3 size: 14 residues. The CDR3 loop is CAGRGARDQETQFF. CDR3 DNA: TGTGCGGGCAGAGGGGCTCGTGACCAAGAGACGCAGTTCTTC.